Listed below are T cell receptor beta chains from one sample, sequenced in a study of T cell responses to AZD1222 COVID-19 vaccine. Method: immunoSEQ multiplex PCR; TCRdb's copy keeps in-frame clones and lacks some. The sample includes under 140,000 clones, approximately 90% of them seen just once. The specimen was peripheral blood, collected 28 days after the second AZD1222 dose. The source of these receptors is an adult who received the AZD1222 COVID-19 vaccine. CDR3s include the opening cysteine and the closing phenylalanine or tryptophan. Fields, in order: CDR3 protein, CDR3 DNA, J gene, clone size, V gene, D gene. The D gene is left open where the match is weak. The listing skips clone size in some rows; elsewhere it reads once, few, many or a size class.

CASKGGETQYF TGTGCCAGCAAGGGGGGAGAGACCCAGTACTTC TRBJ2-5 once TRBV27 .
CSARADIQYF TGCAGTGCTAGAGCCGACATTCAGTACTTC TRBJ2-4 . TRBV20-1 .
CASSPQWGQAEAFF TGTGCCAGCAGCCCCCAGTGGGGTCAAGCTGAAGCTTTCTTT TRBJ1-1 . TRBV3-1/TRBV3-2 .
CAWSPGGIGYTF TGTGCCTGGAGTCCAGGGGGCATAGGGTACACCTTC TRBJ1-2 . TRBV30 TRBD1
CASSLAGFDGYTF TGCGCCAGCAGCTTGGCAGGGTTTGATGGCTACACCTTC TRBJ1-2 . TRBV5-1 .
CASKQGGWTEAFF TGTGCCAGTAAACAGGGAGGTTGGACTGAAGCTTTCTTT TRBJ1-1 . TRBV5-6 .
CASSFRVNTEAFF TGTGCCAGCAGCTTCAGGGTGAACACTGAAGCTTTCTTT TRBJ1-1 once TRBV5-6 .
CASSPGGTASYEQYF TGTGCCAGCAGCCCCGGCGGGACAGCTTCTTACGAGCAGTACTTC TRBJ2-7 . TRBV5-8 .
CASQSKQGIYNEQFF TGTGCCAGTCAATCAAAACAGGGGATCTACAATGAGCAGTTCTTC TRBJ2-1 few TRBV19 TRBD1
CASSEGTASTNEKLFF TGTGCCAGCAGTGAAGGGACGGCATCAACTAATGAAAAACTGTTTTTT TRBJ1-4 . TRBV25-1 .
CASSATGTGNTGELFF TGTGCCAGCAGCGCTACTGGGACAGGGAACACCGGGGAGCTGTTTTTT TRBJ2-2 . TRBV9 TRBD1
CASSPLEAGGTDTQYF TGTGCCAGCAGCCCCCTCGAGGCGGGGGGCACAGATACGCAGTATTTT TRBJ2-3 . TRBV11-3 TRBD2
CASTPSGTSGQYEQYF TGTGCCAGCACTCCGAGTGGGACTAGCGGGCAATACGAGCAGTACTTC TRBJ2-7 . TRBV3-1/TRBV3-2 TRBD2
CASSSADSDYGYTF TGTGCCAGCAGTTCTGCTGACAGTGACTATGGCTACACCTTC TRBJ1-2 . TRBV28 .
CASSLWGPGELFF TGTGCCAGCAGCTTGTGGGGGCCCGGGGAGCTGTTTTTT TRBJ2-2 few TRBV5-4 .
CASSPGQANTGELFF TGTGCCAGCAGTCCCGGACAGGCGAACACCGGGGAGCTGTTTTTT TRBJ2-2 . TRBV28 TRBD1
CAVGGRGQDTQYF TGTGCCGTTGGGGGGCGGGGGCAAGATACGCAGTATTTT TRBJ2-3 . TRBV12-3/TRBV12-4 .
CAISGGQVYTEAFF TGTGCCATCAGTGGGGGACAGGTATACACTGAAGCTTTCTTT TRBJ1-1 . TRBV10-3 TRBD1
CASRAWCGPLWPQHF TGTGCCAGCAGGGCCTGGTGTGGGCCGCTTTGGCCCCAGCATTTT TRBJ1-5 . TRBV6-4 .
CASKAGSGNTIYF TGTGCCAGTAAAGCAGGCTCTGGAAACACCATATATTTT TRBJ1-3 . TRBV5-6 .
CASSLASTSGSGEQFF TGCGCCAGCAGCTTGGCCTCGACTAGTGGGAGTGGTGAGCAGTTCTTC TRBJ2-1 . TRBV5-1 .
CASSGQGFYYGYTF TGTGCCAGCAGCGGACAGGGTTTTTACTACGGCTACACCTTC TRBJ1-2 . TRBV6-5 TRBD1
CATWQEDTEAFF TGTGCCACCTGGCAGGAAGACACTGAAGCTTTCTTT TRBJ1-1 once TRBV6-5 .